Sequencing of this TCR beta chain was carried out in a study of OX40 agonist ivuxolimab in advanced cancers. On the study more broadly: Ivuxolimab, which is an agonistic anti-OX40 (CD134) antibody, was administered to the patients. Prior anti-PD-1, anti-PD-L1 or anti-CTLA-4 therapy did not bar entry, and about 40% had some. Study findings and constraints: Normalized T-cell clonal expansion was also low in a subset of nonresponders. Partial responders at 0.1-3.0 mg/kg showed near-lowest clonal expansion.

About this clone: The antigen is not known.

Sequenced by immunoSEQ multiplex PCR; TCRdb stores in-frame clones only, minus some. The sample contains fewer than 30,000 clones, around 82% of which appear only once. Sequences were derived from CD4+ or CD8+ T cells sorted from blood, sampled in a trial of the OX40 agonist ivuxolimab. The clonotype originates from an adult with an advanced solid tumor such as melanoma, head and neck, liver or kidney cancer.

CDR3 sequence reads: CASSQDWAGTKEAFF. The CDR3 DNA reads TGTGCCAGCAGCCAAGATTGGGCAGGGACGAAGGAAGCTTTCTTT. This rearrangement joins TRBV14 to TRBJ1-1; maybe TRBD1 (5 bases). The V gene's germline CDR1 is SGHDN and CDR2 FVKESK. This CDR3 spans 15 amino acids. The ends were cut back, 0 bases at V and 8 bases at J, with 16 bases in the middle.